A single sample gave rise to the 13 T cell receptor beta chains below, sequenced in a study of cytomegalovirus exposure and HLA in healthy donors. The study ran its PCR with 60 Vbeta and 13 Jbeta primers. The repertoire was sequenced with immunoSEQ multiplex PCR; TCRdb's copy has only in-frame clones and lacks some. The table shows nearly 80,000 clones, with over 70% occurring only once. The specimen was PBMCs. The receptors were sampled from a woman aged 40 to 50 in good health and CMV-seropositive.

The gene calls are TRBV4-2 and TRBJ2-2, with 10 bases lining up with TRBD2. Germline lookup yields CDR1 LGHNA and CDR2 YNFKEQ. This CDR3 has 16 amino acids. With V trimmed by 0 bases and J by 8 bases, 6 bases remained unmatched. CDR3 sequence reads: CASSQDLAGVGGELFF. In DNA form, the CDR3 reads TGTGCCAGCAGCCAAGACCTAGCGGGGGTCGGTGGGGAGCTGTTTTTT.

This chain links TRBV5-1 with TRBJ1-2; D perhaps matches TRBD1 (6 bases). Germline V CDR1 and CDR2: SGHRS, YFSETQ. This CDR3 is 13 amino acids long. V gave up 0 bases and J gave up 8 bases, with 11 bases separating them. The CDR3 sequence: CASSLGTVEGYTF. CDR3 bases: TGCGCCAGCAGCTTGGGGACAGTCGAGGGCTACACCTTC.

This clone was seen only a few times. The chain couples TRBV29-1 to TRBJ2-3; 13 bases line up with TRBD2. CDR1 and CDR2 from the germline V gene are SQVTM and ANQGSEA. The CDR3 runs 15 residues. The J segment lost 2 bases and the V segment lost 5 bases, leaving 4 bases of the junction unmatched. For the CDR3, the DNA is TGCAGCGTTAGGACTAGCGGGGGTTACACAGATACGCAGTATTTT. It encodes CSVRTSGGYTDTQYF.

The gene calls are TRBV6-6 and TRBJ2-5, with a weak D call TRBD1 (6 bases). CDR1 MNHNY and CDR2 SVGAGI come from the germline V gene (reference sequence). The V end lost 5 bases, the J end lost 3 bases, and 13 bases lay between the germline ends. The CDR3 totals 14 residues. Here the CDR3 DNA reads TGTGCCAGCAGTGTGACAGGTGGGGAAGAGACCCAGTACTTC. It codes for CASSVTGGEETQYF.

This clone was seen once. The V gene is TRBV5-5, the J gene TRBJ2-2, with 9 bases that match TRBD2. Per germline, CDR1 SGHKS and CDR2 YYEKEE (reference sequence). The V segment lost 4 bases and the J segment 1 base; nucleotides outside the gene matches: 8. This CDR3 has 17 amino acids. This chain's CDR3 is CASSVLAGGLNTGELFF. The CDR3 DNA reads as TGTGCCAGCAGCGTACTTGCGGGAGGGTTGAACACCGGGGAGCTGTTTTTT.

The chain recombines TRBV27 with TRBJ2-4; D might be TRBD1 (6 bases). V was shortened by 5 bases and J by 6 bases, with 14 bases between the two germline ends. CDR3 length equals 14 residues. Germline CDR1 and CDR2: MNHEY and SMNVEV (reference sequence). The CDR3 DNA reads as TGTGCCAGCAGTAAATCCGGGACACTAAACATTCAGTACTTC. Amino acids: CASSKSGTLNIQYF.

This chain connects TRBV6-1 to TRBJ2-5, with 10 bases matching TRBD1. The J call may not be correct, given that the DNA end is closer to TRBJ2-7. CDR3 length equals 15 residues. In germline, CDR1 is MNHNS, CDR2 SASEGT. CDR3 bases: TGTGCCAGCAGTAATATCAGGACAGGGGGCTACGAGCAGTACTTC. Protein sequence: CASSNIRTGGYEQYF.

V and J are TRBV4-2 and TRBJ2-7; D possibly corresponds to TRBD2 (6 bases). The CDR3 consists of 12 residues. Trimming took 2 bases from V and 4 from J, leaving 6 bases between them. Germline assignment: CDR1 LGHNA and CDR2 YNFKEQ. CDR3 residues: CASSQSGYEQYF. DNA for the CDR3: TGTGCCAGCAGCCAAAGCGGGTACGAGCAGTACTTC.

The CDR3 region is CASSAGTGGYYEQYF. CDR3 nucleotides: TGTGCCAGCAGCGCTGGGACAGGGGGATATTACGAGCAGTACTTC. The chain is built from TRBV9 and TRBJ2-7; 11 bases agree with TRBD1. The CDR3 is 15 amino acids. Germline-derived CDR1 and CDR2 are SGDLS and YYNGEE. V lost 3 bases and J lost 4; bases outside the gene matches: 6.

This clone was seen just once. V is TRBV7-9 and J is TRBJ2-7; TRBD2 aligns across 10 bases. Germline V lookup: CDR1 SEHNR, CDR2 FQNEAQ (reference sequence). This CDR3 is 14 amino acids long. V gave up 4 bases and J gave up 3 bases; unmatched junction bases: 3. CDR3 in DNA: TGTGCCAGCAGCTCTAGCGGGAGAGGCTACGAGCAGTACTTC. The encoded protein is CASSSSGRGYEQYF.

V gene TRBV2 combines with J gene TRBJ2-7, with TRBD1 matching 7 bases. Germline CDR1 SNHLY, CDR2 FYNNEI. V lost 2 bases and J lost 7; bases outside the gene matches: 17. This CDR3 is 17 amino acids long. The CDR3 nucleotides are TGTGCCAGCAGTGAATTCGTTCGGACAGGACTTTCCTGGGAGCAGTACTTC. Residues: CASSEFVRTGLSWEQYF.

As DNA, the CDR3 is TGCGCCAGCAGCCATGGACAGAGCTATTACGAGCAGTACTTC. Its translation: CASSHGQSYYEQYF. The chain carries TRBV5-1 and TRBJ2-7, with a weak D call TRBD1 (6 bases). Trimming cost V 4 bases and J 4 bases, with 15 bases left between them. CDR1 is SGHRS and CDR2 is YFSETQ in the germline V gene. This CDR3 comprises 14 residues. Supplemented by reference TRBV5-1 and TRBJ2-7, the full variable domain reads KAGVTQTPRYLIKTRGQQVTLSCSPISGHRSVSWYQQTPGQGLQFLFEYFSETQRNKGNFPGRFSGRQFSNSRSEMNVSTLELGDSALYLCASSHGQSYYEQYFGPGTRLTVT.

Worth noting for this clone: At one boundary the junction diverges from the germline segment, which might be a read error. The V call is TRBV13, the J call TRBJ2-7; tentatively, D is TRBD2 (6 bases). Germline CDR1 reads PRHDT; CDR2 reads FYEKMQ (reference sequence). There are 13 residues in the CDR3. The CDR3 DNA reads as TGTGCCACCAGCGGGCAGGGTCAGGACGAGCAGTACTTC. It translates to CATSGQGQDEQYF.